This TCR beta chain was recovered during a study of blood T cell repertoires in COVID-19 (dated by TCRdb to 2020 to 2021). General notes on the study: The collaborator samples originated in the United States, Italy and Spain and spanned the acute and convalescent phases of COVID-19. The prospective study material was composed of cDNA or gDNA derived from T cells, B-cell-depleted T cells, or PBMCs. Subjects who had been exposed to COVID-19, were actively infected with it, or had recovered from it provided the deeply sampled blood TCRbeta repertoires that made up the dataset. The repertoires were made available in a free public database intended to serve as a resource for research on the immune response to SARS-CoV-2. The samples were drawn from the first 160 participants of the ongoing ImmuneRACE study and from over 950 subjects provided by 6 global collaborators. The sample metadata nearly always contained a de-identified subject ID, COVID-19 status, age in years and sex. Where available, HLA class I and class II types were obtained from metadata supplied by the sample provider rather than from assay-based typing.

General findings and caveats noted by the study authors: The amount of clinical and demographic metadata varied by source and participant and was provided uncurated.

Participants in the prospective study were aged about 18 to 95 years, lived in 20 to 25 United States geographic areas, and enrolled through a virtual design. In the prospective study, participants were assigned to cohorts based on the clinical history participants reported in a screening survey and a study questionnaire. Exposed participants had been in contact, within 2 weeks of entering the study, with a person who had a PCR-confirmed or clinician-diagnosed case of COVID-19. Each participant in the prospective study had whole blood, serum and a nasopharyngeal or oropharyngeal swab collected by mobile phlebotomists. Participants in the prospective study had the option to provide additional blood draws and questionnaires over a roughly two-month period. Before DNA extraction, prospective study blood samples were shipped either frozen or at room temperature. The CDR3 holds 16 amino acids from the cysteine to the phenylalanine. The read is trimmed to its CDR3 DNA, 48 bases read in frame from base 1. V ends up 0 bases short and J 8 bases short, with an unmatched junction base count of 12. The germline V gene encodes CDR1 LNHNV and CDR2 YYDKDF (reference sequence).

In regard to this clone: Its binding antigen is unknown. Base qualities were left out, and no much larger clone turns up one base away.

TCRbeta CDR3 regions were amplified from genomic DNA by means of the immunoSEQ Assay, a bias-controlled multiplex PCR. In the authors' own workflow: The number of nucleated cells in each sample was estimated from the amplification of reference gene primers within the assay. Sequence reads were collapsed and filtered to measure the absolute abundance of every unique TCRbeta CDR3 rearrangement. For each sample, productive Simpson clonality was calculated by taking the square root of Simpson's diversity index across productive rearrangements. This is the immuneACCESS table as TCRdb keeps it, with only in-frame sequences that have V and J called. A part of the clones is gone; compared with another copy, unresolved V genes explain less than half, and the rest is unexplained. Clonal size and the V and J genes are those of that table, whereas D and trimming came from the DNA. A total of fewer than 400,000 clones appear in this sample, over 90% of them only once. The ten largest account for less than 4% of the sample.

Source material: PBMCs or T cells enriched from blood (not recorded which). This sequence was found in a woman aged 25 to 39 who had been exposed to COVID-19. This sequence uses TRBV15 and TRBJ1-2, and TRBD1 matches 7 of the central bases. The DNA sequence is TGTGCCACCAGCAGAGATTTAAAACAGGGGTCGAGAGGCTACACCTTC. Its product reads: CATSRDLKQGSRGYTF.